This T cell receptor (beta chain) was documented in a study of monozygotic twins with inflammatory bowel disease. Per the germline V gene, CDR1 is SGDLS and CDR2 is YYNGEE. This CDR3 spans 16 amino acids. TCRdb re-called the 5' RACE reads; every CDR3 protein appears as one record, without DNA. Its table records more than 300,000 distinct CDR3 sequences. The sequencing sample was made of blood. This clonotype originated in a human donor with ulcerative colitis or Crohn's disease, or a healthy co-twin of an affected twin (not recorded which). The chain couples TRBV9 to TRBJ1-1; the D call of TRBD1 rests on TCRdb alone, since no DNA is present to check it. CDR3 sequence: CASSVGGTGGHTGAFF.